The TCR beta chain described here comes from a study of Ad26.COV2.S vaccination and SARS-CoV-2 variants. In the study overall: COV1001, an Ad26.COV2.S trial, supplied this vaccine-arm donor. Once or twice, 56 days apart, Ad26.COV2.S was delivered intramuscularly.

Noted treatment: some 19 received Ad26.COV2.S at low or high dose, single or two shots; roughly five received placebo; per-sample allocation not given. Collection of samples fell on day 63 after the first vaccine or placebo injection. Study results and caveats: Measures of TCR breadth and depth may have fallen short of total T cell responses.

Assay used: immunoSEQ multiplex PCR; TCRdb lists only in-frame clones, some missing. The sample carries a few hundred thousand clones, 88% recorded once. This clone was observed once. Its antigen is undetermined. The CDR3 spans 15 residues. V lost 0 bases, J lost 5 bases, and 11 bases lay in between. Germline CDR1 and CDR2: LGHNA and YSLEER. This chain connects TRBV4-3 to TRBJ1-3, with no clear D. This sample comprised peripheral blood, obtained in a trial of Ad26.COV2.S vaccine versus placebo. The source of this sequence is a person between 18 and 59 years old who received the Ad26.COV2.S COVID-19 vaccine or a placebo. As DNA, the CDR3 is TGCGCCAGCAGCCAAGATCGGTCCACTCGAAACACCATATATTTT. This gives the protein CASSQDRSTRNTIYF.